This T cell receptor beta chain appears in the sequencing data of a study of CD8+CD57+ T cells in acquired aplastic anemia. Individuals selected for sequencing had exhibited CD8+CD57+ cell expansion on flow cytometry. Diagnosis of severe acquired aplastic anemia applied to all patients. In this sample, this clonotype turned up many times. Genomic DNA served as template for TCR beta VDJ and CDR3 profiling. TCRdb ran MiXCR on the reads and lists one entry per CDR3 protein. The sample lists around 430,000 distinct CDR3 sequences, roughly 34% occurring once. There are 14 residues in the CDR3. Deletions cut 5 bases from V and 4 bases from J, with 14 bases between. The V gene's germline CDR1 is SGHAT and CDR2 FQNNGV.

The TCR was taken from a human donor with aplastic anemia. The chain recombines TRBV11-2 with TRBJ2-5, with D perhaps given as TRBD1 or TRBD2 (5 bases each). Sequenced sample: sorted CD4+, CD8+, or CD8+CD57+ T cells (not recorded which) from PBMCs. The CDR3 reads CASSPGGGGETQYF. In nucleotides, the CDR3 is TGTGCCAGCAGCCCCGGCGGTGGGGGAGAGACCCAGTACTTC.